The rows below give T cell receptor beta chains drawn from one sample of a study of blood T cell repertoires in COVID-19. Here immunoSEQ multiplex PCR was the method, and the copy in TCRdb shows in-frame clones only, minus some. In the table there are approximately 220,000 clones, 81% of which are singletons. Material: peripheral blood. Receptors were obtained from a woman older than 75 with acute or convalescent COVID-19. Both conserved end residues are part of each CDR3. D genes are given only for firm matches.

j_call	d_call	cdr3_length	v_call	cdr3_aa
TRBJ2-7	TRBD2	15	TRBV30	CAWSVRSGRIQEQYF
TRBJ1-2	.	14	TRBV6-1	CASSEAGRPYGYTF
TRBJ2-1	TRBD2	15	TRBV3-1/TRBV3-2	CASSRTSGRVGEQFF
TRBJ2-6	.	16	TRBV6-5	CASSSPGYSGANVLTF
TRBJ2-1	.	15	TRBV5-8	CASSSRGSSYNEQFF
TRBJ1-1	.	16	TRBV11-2	CASSLRYRDLNTEAFF
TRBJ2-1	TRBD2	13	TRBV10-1	CASSNGGRNEQFF
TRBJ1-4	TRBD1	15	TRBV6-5	CASRDRQATNEKLFF
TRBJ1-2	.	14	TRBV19	CASSIVPKTHGYTF
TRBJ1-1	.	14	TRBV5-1	CASSFARDNTEAFF
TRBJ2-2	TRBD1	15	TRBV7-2	CASSFVRQGTGELFF
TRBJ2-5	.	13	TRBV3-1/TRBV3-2	CASSPRTRETQYF
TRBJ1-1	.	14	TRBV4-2	CASSQESQGREAFF
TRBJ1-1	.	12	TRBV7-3	CASRGANTEAFF
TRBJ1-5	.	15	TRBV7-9	CASSLGSGSNQPQHF
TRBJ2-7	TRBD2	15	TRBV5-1	CASSARLAGASEQYF
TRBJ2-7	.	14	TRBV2	CASSHDNVAYEQYF
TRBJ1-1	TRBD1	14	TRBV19	CASSITGGETEAFF
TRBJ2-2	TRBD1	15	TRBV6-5	CASSYSDRLNGELFF
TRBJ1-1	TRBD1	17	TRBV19	CASSMPRQGKMNTEAFF
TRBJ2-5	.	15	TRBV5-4	CASSLAGRTSGTQYF
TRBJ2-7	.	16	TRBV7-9	CAASGNRGPYSYEQYF
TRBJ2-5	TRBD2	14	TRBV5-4	CASSLNGGQETQYF
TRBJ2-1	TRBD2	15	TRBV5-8	CASSPGLAGVNEQFF
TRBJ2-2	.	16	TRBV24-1	CATSDPRVANTGELFF
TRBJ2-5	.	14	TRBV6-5	CASSLGRPGETQYF
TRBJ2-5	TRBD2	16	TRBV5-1	CASSLSPSGSGGTQYF
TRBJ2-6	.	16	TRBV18	CASSPPTSSGANVLTF
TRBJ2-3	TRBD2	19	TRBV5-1	CASSFSNGLAGISTDTQYF